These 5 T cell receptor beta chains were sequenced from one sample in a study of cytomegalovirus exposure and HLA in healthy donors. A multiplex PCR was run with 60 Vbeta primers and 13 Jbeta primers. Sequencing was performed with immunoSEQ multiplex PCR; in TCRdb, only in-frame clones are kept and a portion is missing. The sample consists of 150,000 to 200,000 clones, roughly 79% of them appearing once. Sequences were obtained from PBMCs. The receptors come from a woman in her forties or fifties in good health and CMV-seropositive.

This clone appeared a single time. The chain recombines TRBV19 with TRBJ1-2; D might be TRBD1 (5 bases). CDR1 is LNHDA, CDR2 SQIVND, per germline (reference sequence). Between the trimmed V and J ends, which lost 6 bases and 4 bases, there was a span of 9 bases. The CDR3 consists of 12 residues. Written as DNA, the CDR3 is TGTGCCAGTAGCCTAACAGGCTATGGCTACACCTTC. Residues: CASSLTGYGYTF.

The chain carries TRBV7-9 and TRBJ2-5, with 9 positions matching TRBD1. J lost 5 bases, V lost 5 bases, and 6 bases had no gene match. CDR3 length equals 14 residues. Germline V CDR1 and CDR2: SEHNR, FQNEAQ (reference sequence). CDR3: CASSTRTGDETQYF. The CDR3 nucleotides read TGTGCCAGCAGCACGCGGACAGGGGATGAGACCCAGTACTTC. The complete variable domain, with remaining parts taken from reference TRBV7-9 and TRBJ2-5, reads DTGVSQNPRHKITKRGQNVTFRCDPISEHNRLYWYRQTLGQGPEFLTYFQNEAQLEKSRLLSDRFSAERPKGSFSTLEIQRTEQGDSAMYLCASSTRTGDETQYFGPGTRLLVL.

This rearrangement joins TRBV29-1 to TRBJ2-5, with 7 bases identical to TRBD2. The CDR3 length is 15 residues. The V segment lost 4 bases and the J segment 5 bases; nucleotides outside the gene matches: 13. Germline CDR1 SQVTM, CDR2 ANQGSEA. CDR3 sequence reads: CSVAGKRLAYETQYF. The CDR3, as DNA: TGCAGCGTTGCTGGCAAGAGACTAGCATATGAGACCCAGTACTTC. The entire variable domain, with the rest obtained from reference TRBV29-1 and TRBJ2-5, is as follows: SAVISQKPSRDICQRGTSLTIQCQVDSQVTMMFWYRQQPGQSLTLIATANQGSEATYESGFVIDKFPISRPNLTFSTLTVSNMSPEDSSIYLCSVAGKRLAYETQYFGPGTRLLVL.

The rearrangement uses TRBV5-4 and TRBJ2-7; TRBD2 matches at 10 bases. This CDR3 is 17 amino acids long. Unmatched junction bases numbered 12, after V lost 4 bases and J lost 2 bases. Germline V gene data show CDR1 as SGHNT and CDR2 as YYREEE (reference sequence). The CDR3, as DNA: TGTGCCAGCAGCCCCGGGGGTAGCGGGGGGACTACCTACGAGCAGTACTTC. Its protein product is CASSPGGSGGTTYEQYF.

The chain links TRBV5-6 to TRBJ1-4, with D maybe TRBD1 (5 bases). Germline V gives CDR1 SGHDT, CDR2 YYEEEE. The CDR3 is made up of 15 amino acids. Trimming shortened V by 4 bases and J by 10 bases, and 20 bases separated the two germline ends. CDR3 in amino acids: CASSTPGRDRGKLFF. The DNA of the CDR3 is TGTGCCAGCAGCACCCCGGGCAGGGATCGTGGAAAACTGTTTTTT.